A single T cell receptor beta chain is shown here with its context. Its antigen is unknown. To determine HCMV serostatus, a commercial ELISA kit was used to detect HCMV-specific IgG in serum. Ficoll density gradient centrifugation was used to isolate peripheral blood mononuclear cells from blood. Reads for this sample came from an Illumina HiSeq 2000. TCR beta cDNA libraries were made by 5'RACE template switching that added a universal primer site and unique molecular identifiers. Priming for cDNA synthesis came from the TCR beta constant segment, and two successive PCR amplification steps followed. On the authors' methods: Reads were demultiplexed and grouped by UMI with MIGEC, and clonotypes were assembled and quantified with MiTCR. Only TCR cDNA sequences supported by at least two reads were kept to exclude erroneous sequences. The tcR package was used for downstream repertoire analysis, and clonotypes were matched between fractions using CDR3 nucleotide sequence together with V segment. VDJmatch was used to annotate antigen specificity against VDJdb, with one amino acid substitution in CDR3 allowed. After TCRdb reprocessed the reads, each CDR3 protein sequence was kept as one row, without DNA. The authors' filters were not applied to this entry. The table for this sample lists roughly 430,000 distinct CDR3 sequences. The ten largest clones take up roughly 7.2% of the sample.

The CDR3 spans 16 residues, from the cysteine through the phenylalanine. The DNA sequence is not available. In the germline V gene, CDR1 corresponds to ENHRY and CDR2 to SYGVKD. The entry originates in a study of T cells expressing NK-cell markers (dated by TCRdb to about 2020). Looking at the study overall: Three sorted T-cell subsets (CD3+CD56+NKG2C+, CD3+CD56+NKG2C- and CD3+CD56-NKG2C+) from several donors had their TCR beta-chain repertoires profiled. Seven of the eight sequenced donors were HCMV-seropositive and one was HCMV-seronegative. Sequencing of the libraries produced 2 x 150 bp reads on Illumina HiSeq 2000/2500, MiSeq or NextSeq. The eight sequenced donors were randomly selected healthy volunteers, three men and five women.

Results and caveats for the whole study, not just this receptor: For 6 or 7 donors, the dominant CD3+CD56+NKG2C+ clonotypes were among the top 10 CD8+ clonotypes and accounted for about 1.0-7.5% of CD8+ T cells. Those dominant clonotypes were again the most abundant among CD3+CD56-NKG2C+ cells in four donors, at roughly 28.3-60.1%. Whether the expanded NKG2C-expressing T cell clones were specific for HCMV antigens remained unclear.

The sequence was obtained from a woman between 18 and 75 years old in good health. Sequencing was performed on blood T cells: a sorted CD56 or NKG2C T cell subset, CD4+ or CD8+ T cells, or bulk PBMC T cells (not recorded which). The chain is assembled from TRBV10-3 and TRBJ2-2; TCRdb reports TRBD2, a call that lacks DNA to check it against. The CDR3 protein sequence reads: CAISAEASGYTGELFF.